This TCR beta chain was profiled in a study of T cell changes during pregnancy in multiple sclerosis. This CDR3 spans 12 amino acids. Germline V gene data show CDR1 as SGHAT and CDR2 as FQNNGV. V was trimmed by 5 bases and J by 5 bases, leaving 8 bases between them. The assay was immunoSEQ multiplex PCR, and TCRdb's table has in-frame clones only and misses some. This repertoire shows approximately 90,000 clones, 80% to 95% found once; its top ten account for more than 2%. The input for sequencing was peripheral blood, taken after pregnancy. The chain recombines TRBV11-2 with TRBJ2-3, with D hard to call. The TCR sequence derives from a female donor with multiple sclerosis, enrolled in a pregnancy study. The CDR3 sequence is CASSGRGDTQYF. CDR3 bases: TGTGCCAGCAGCGGCCGAGGAGATACGCAGTATTTT.